This TCR beta chain derives from a study of T cell changes during pregnancy in multiple sclerosis. V was pared by 1 base and J by 9 bases, with 9 bases between. The CDR3 contains 12 residues. Per the germline V gene, CDR1 is SEHNR and CDR2 is FQNEAQ (reference sequence). Repertoires were generated with immunoSEQ multiplex PCR, while TCRdb's copy carries only in-frame clones and drops some. In the table there are about 120,000 clones, approximately 93% of which are singletons. The TCR comes from a female donor with multiple sclerosis, enrolled in a pregnancy study. J is TRBJ1-1 and V is TRBV7-9; D is undetermined. Sequenced here: peripheral blood, sampled before pregnancy. Here the CDR3 reads CASSLDRNQAFF. The CDR3 region has the DNA TGTGCCAGCAGCTTAGACAGAAACCAAGCTTTCTTT.